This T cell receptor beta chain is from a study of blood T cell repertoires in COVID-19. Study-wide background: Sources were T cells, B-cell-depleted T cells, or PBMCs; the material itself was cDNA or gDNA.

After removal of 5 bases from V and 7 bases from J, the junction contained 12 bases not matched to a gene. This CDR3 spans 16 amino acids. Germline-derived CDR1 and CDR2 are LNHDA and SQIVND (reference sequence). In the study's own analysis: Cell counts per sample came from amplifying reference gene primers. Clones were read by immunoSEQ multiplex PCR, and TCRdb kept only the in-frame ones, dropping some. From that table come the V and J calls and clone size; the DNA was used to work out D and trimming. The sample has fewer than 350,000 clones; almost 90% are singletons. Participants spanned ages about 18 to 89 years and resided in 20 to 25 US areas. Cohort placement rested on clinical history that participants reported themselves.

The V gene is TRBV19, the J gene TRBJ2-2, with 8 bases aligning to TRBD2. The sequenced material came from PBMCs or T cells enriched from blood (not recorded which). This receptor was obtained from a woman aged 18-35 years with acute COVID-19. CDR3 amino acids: CASSPPLTSEIGELFF. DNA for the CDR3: TGTGCCAGTAGTCCACCCCTGACTAGCGAGATCGGGGAGCTGTTTTTT.